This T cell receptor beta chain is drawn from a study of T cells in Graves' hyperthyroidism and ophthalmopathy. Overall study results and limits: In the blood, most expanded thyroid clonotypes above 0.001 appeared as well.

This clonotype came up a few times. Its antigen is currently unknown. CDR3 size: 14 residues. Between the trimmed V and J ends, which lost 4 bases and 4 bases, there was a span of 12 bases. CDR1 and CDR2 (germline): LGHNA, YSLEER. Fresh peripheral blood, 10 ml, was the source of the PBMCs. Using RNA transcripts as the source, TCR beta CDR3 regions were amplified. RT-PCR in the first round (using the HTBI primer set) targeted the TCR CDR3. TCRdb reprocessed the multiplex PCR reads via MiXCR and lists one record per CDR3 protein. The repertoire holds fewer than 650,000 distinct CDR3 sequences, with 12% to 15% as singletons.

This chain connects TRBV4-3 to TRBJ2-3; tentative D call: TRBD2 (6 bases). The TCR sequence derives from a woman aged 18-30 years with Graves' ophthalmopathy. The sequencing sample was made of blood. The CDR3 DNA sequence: TGCGCCAGCAGCCCTGTAGCGGACTCAGATACGCAGTATTTT. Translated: CASSPVADSDTQYF.